The sample holds a few counts of the clone carrying this TCR beta chain. The antigen remains undetermined. Germline-derived CDR1 and CDR2 are MDHEN and SYDVKM. The CDR3 extends over 13 amino acids. Trimming cost V 2 bases and J 6 bases, with 8 bases left between them. As to time point: patch test 2, 6 weeks after DPC sensitization. The treatment: therapeutic diphenylcyclopropenone sensitization with weekly scalp DPC. MiXCR, run by TCRdb on the RACE reads, gives a single entry per CDR3 protein. The table records about 140,000 distinct CDR3 sequences, roughly 10% of them present only once. This sample stems from a study of human T cells and chemical hapten exposure. Study results and limitations: Controls formed significantly fewer large CDR3 similarity clusters than expanded TCRs did.

Source: whole blood, taken in connection with sensitization to the hapten diphenylcyclopropenone (DPC). The TCR comes from a woman between 50 and 59 years old with alopecia areata. Some clones in this sample may be carry-over from other donors' samples. J is TRBJ2-1 and V is TRBV28; maybe TRBD2 (5 bases). Here the CDR3 reads CASSLGSINEQFF. The CDR3 DNA follows: TGTGCCAGCAGTTTAGGGAGTATCAATGAGCAGTTCTTC.